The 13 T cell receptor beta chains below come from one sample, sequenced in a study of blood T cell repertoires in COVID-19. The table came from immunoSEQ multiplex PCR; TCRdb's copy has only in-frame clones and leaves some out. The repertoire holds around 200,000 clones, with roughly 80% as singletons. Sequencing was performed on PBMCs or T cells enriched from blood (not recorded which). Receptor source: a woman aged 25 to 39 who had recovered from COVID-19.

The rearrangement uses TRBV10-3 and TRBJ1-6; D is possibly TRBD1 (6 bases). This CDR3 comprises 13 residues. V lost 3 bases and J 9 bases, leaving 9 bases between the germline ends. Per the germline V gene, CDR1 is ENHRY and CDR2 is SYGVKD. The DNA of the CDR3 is TGTGCCATCAGTGATCCGACAGGTTCACCCCTCCACTTT. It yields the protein CAISDPTGSPLHF.

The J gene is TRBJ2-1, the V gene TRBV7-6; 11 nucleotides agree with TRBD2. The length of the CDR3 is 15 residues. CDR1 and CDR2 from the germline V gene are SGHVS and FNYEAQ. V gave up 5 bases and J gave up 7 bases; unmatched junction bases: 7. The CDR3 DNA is TGTGCCAGCAGCCCGGGGACTAGCGGATTAAATGAGCAGTTCTTC. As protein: CASSPGTSGLNEQFF.

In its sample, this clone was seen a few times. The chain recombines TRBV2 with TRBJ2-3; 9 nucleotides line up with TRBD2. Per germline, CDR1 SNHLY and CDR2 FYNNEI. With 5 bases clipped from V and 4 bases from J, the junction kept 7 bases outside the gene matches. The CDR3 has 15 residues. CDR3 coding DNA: TGTGCCAGCAGTTACGGCGGGGGGGCATCAGATACGCAGTATTTT. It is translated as CASSYGGGASDTQYF.

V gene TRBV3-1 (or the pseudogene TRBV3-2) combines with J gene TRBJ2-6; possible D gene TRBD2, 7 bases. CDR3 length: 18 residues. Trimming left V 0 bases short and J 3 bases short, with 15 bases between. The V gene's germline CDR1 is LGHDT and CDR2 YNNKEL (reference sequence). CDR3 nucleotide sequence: TGTGCCAGCAGCCAAGAAATGGGGGGGGCTAGTGGGGCCAACGTCCTGACTTTC. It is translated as CASSQEMGGASGANVLTF.

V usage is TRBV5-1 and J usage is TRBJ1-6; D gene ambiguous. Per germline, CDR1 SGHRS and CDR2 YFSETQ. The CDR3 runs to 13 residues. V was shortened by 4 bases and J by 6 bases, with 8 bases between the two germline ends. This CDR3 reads CASSRVINSPLHF. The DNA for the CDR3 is TGCGCCAGCAGCCGCGTCATTAATTCACCCCTCCACTTT. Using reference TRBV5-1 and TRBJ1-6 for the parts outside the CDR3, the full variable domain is KAGVTQTPRYLIKTRGQQVTLSCSPISGHRSVSWYQQTPGQGLQFLFEYFSETQRNKGNFPGRFSGRQFSNSRSEMNVSTLELGDSALYLCASSRVINSPLHFGNGTRLTVT.

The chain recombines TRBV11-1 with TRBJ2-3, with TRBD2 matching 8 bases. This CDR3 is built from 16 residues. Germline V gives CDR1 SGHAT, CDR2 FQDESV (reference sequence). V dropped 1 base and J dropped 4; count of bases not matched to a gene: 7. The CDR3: CASSLGLAGSPDTQYF. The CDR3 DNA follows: TGTGCCAGCAGCTTAGGTTTAGCGGGAAGCCCAGATACGCAGTATTTT.

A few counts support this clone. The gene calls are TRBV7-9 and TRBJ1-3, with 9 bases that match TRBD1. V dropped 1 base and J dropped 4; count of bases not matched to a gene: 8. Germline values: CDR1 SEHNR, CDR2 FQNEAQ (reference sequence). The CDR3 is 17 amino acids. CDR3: CASSLVDRGESGNTIYF. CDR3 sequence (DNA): TGTGCCAGCAGCTTAGTGGACAGGGGAGAATCCGGAAACACCATATATTTT.

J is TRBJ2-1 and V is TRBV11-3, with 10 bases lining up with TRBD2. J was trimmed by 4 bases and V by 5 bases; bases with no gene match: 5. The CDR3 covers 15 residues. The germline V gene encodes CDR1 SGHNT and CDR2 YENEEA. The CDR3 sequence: CASSQGLANYNEQFF. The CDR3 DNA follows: TGTGCCAGCAGCCAGGGACTAGCGAATTACAATGAGCAGTTCTTC. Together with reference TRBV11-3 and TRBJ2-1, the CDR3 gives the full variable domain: EAGVVQSPRYKIIEKKQPVAFWCNPISGHNTLYWYLQNLGQGPELLIRYENEEAVDDSQLPKDRFSAERLKGVDSTLKIQPAELGDSAVYLCASSQGLANYNEQFFGPGTRLTVL.

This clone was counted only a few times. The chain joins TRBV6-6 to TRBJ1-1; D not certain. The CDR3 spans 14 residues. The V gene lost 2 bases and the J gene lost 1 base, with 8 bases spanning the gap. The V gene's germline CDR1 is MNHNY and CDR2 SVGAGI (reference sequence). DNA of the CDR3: TGTGCCAGCAGTTACGGGAGGGAGAACACTGAAGCTTTCTTT. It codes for CASSYGRENTEAFF.

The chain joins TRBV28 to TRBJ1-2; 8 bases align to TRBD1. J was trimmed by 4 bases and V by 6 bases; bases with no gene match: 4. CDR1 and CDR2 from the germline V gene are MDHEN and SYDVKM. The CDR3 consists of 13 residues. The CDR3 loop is CASRDRAAYGYTF. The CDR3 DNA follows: TGTGCCAGCAGGGACAGGGCGGCCTATGGCTACACCTTC.

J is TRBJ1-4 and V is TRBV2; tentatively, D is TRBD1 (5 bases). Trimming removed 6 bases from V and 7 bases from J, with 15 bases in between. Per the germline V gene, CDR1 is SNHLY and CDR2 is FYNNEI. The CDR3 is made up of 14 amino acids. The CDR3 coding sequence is TGTGCCAGCAGCATAATAGGGGCAGGTGAAAAACTGTTTTTT. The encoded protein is CASSIIGAGEKLFF.

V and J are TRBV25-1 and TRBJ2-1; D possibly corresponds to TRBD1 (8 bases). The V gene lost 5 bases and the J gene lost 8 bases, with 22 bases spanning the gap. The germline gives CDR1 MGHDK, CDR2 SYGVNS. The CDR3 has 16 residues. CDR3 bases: TGTGCCAGCAGTTACAGGGGGGAACTAGCGATGGATGAGCAGTTCTTC. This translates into CASSYRGELAMDEQFF.

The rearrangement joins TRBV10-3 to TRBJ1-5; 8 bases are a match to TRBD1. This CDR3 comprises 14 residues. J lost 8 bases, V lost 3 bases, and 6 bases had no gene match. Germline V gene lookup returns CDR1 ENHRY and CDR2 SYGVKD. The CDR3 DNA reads TGTGCCATCAGTGAAGGACAGGGTAGGGAGCCCCAGCATTTT. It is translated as CAISEGQGREPQHF.